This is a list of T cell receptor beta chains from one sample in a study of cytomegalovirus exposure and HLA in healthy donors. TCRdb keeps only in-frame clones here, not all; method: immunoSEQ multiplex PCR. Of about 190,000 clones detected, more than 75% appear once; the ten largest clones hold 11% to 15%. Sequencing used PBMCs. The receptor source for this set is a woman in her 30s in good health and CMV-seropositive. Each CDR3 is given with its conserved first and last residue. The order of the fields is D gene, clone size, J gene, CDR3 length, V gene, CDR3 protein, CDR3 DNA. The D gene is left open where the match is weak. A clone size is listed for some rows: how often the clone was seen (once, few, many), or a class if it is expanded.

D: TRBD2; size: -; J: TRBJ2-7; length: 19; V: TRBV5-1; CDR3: CASSLASQRASGTVHEQYF; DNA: TGCGCCAGCAGCTTGGCCTCACAGCGGGCTAGCGGTACCGTCCACGAGCAGTACTTC
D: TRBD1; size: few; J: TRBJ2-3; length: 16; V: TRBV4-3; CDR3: CASSQNTGGETDTQYF; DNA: TGCGCCAGCAGCCAGAATACAGGGGGCGAGACAGATACGCAGTATTTT
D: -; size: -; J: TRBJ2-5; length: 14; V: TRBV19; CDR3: CASSIQGAGETQYF; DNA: TGTGCCAGTAGCATACAGGGCGCTGGCGAGACCCAGTACTTC
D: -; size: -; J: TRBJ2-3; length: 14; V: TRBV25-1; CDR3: CASSESRDTDTQYF; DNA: TGTGCCAGCAGTGAGAGCAGGGACACAGATACGCAGTATTTT
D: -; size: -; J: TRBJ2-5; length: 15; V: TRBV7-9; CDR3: CASSESGIFAETQYF; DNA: TGTGCCAGCAGCGAGTCGGGGATCTTCGCGGAGACCCAGTACTTC
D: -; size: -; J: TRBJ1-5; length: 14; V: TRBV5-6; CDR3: CASSLSGPGQPQHF; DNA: TGTGCCAGCAGCTTGTCTGGACCAGGGCAGCCCCAGCATTTT
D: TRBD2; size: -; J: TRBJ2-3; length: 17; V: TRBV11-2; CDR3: CASSLGFGSGGRDTQYF; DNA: TGTGCCAGCAGCTTAGGGTTTGGTAGCGGGGGGCGGGATACGCAGTATTTT
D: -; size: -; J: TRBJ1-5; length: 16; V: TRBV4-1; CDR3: CASSPKDSMSNQPQHF; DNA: TGCGCCAGCAGCCCCAAAGACAGCATGAGCAATCAGCCCCAGCATTTT
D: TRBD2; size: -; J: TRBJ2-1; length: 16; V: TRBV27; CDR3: CASSLRGTSGRNEQFF; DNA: TGTGCCAGCAGTTTAAGGGGGACTAGCGGGAGGAATGAGCAGTTCTTC
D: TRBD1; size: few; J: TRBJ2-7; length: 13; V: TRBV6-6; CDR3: CASSPGTGFEQYF; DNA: TGTGCCAGCAGCCCCGGGACAGGGTTCGAGCAGTACTTC
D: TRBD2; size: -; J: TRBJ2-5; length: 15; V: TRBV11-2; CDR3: CASSLTAGGQETQYF; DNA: TGTGCCAGCAGCCTCACAGCGGGGGGGCAAGAGACCCAGTACTTC
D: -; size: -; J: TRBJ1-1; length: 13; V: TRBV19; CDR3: CASSISENTEAFF; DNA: TGTGCCAGTAGTATAAGCGAAAACACTGAAGCTTTCTTT
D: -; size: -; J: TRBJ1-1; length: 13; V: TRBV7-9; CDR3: CASSAGGATEAFF; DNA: TGTGCCAGCAGCGCTGGGGGCGCGACTGAAGCTTTCTTT
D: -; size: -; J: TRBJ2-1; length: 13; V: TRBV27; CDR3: CASSLTGIDEQFF; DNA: TGTGCCAGCAGTTTAACAGGGATCGATGAGCAGTTCTTC
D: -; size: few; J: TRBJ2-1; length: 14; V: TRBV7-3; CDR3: CASSTGEGRNEQFF; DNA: TGTGCCAGCAGCACGGGAGAGGGGCGCAATGAGCAGTTCTTC
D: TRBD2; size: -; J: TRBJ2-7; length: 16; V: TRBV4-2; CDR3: CASSQATSGRAYEQYF; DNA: TGTGCCAGCAGCCAAGCAACTAGCGGGAGGGCCTACGAGCAGTACTTC
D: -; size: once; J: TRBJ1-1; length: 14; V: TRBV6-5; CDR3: CASSGSLRGTEAFF; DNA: TGTGCCAGCAGTGGATCCCTACGGGGCACTGAAGCTTTCTTT
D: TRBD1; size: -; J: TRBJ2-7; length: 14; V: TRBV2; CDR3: CASSEGQGNYEQYF; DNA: TGTGCCAGCAGTGAGGGACAGGGTAACTACGAGCAGTACTTC
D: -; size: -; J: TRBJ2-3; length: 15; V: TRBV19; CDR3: CASSVQQGLTDTQYF; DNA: TGTGCCAGTTCGGTCCAGCAGGGACTCACAGATACGCAGTATTTT